The rows below give T cell receptor beta chains drawn from one sample of a study of response to subunit inactivated influenza vaccine. MiXCR, applied by TCRdb to the RT-PCR reads, yields one record per CDR3 protein. Altogether 500,000 to 550,000 distinct CDR3 sequences are present, approximately 6.9% being singletons, with the ten largest covering around 14%. Source: PBMCs from blood, taken less than 25 months after vaccination. These receptors were obtained from a man aged 50-75 years who received an inactivated influenza vaccine. CDR3s include the opening cysteine and the closing phenylalanine or tryptophan. Each record gives: J gene, clone size, D gene, V gene, CDR3 DNA, CDR3 protein. D genes are given only for firm matches. Not every row has a clone size; where given, it reads once, few, many or a size class.

j_call: TRBJ1-6
clone_size: -
d_call: -
v_call: TRBV10-3
cdr3_nt: TGTGCCATCAAGGGGGGTCTATCACCCCTCCACTTT
cdr3_aa: CAIKGGLSPLHF

j_call: TRBJ1-3
clone_size: -
d_call: -
v_call: TRBV7-9
cdr3_nt: TGTGCCAGCAGCGCCGACAGGATCTCTGGAAACACCATATATTTT
cdr3_aa: CASSADRISGNTIYF

j_call: TRBJ2-1
clone_size: -
d_call: -
v_call: TRBV4-1
cdr3_nt: TGCGCCAGCAGCCAAGATCTACGAGGGGGAAGCTCCTACAATGAGCAGTTCTTC
cdr3_aa: CASSQDLRGGSSYNEQFF

j_call: TRBJ2-5
clone_size: many
d_call: -
v_call: TRBV11-2
cdr3_nt: TGTGCCAGCAGCTTAATCTCAGGGTTGGGGACCCAGTACTTC
cdr3_aa: CASSLISGLGTQYF

j_call: TRBJ2-3
clone_size: many
d_call: -
v_call: TRBV12-3/TRBV12-4
cdr3_nt: TGTGCCAGCAGGACAGTCGCGGGCGGAGATACGCAGTATTTT
cdr3_aa: CASRTVAGGDTQYF

j_call: TRBJ2-4
clone_size: -
d_call: TRBD2
v_call: TRBV2
cdr3_nt: TGTGCCAGCAGGCTTGAGGGAGGGCCGTCTAAAAACATTCAGTACTTC
cdr3_aa: CASRLEGGPSKNIQYF

j_call: TRBJ1-4
clone_size: many
d_call: -
v_call: TRBV5-5
cdr3_nt: TGTGCCAGCAGCTTGGATCGGGCCCATTCGGGTTGGAATGAAAAACTGTTTTTT
cdr3_aa: CASSLDRAHSGWNEKLFF

j_call: TRBJ2-7
clone_size: few
d_call: TRBD2
v_call: TRBV29-1
cdr3_nt: TGCAGCGTTGAAGGTAGAAGCGGGAGTACCTACGAGCAGTACTTC
cdr3_aa: CSVEGRSGSTYEQYF

j_call: TRBJ1-2
clone_size: many
d_call: -
v_call: TRBV10-3
cdr3_nt: TGTGCCATCAGTGCATTTGAGGGCTACACCTTC
cdr3_aa: CAISAFEGYTF

j_call: TRBJ2-1
clone_size: -
d_call: TRBD2
v_call: TRBV4-3
cdr3_nt: TGCGCCAGCAGCCAAGAAAGGTTACTAGCGGGACAGCAGTTCTTC
cdr3_aa: CASSQERLLAGQQFF

j_call: TRBJ2-2
clone_size: -
d_call: TRBD1
v_call: TRBV6-2/TRBV6-3
cdr3_nt: TGTGCCAGCAGTACCACGGGACAGCCCACCGGGGAGCTGTTTTTT
cdr3_aa: CASSTTGQPTGELFF

j_call: TRBJ2-2
clone_size: many
d_call: -
v_call: TRBV5-1
cdr3_nt: TGCGCCAGCAGCACGGGGACCTCGAACACCGGGGAGCTGTTTTTT
cdr3_aa: CASSTGTSNTGELFF

j_call: TRBJ2-3
clone_size: few
d_call: -
v_call: TRBV20-1
cdr3_nt: TGCAGTGCTCCCGACAGGAGGGGGGCCACAGATACGCAGTATTTT
cdr3_aa: CSAPDRRGATDTQYF

j_call: TRBJ2-3
clone_size: few
d_call: TRBD2
v_call: TRBV12-3/TRBV12-4
cdr3_nt: TGTGCCAGCAGTTTAGTCCAGCGGGGGGAGGGGAGCACGCAGTATTTT
cdr3_aa: CASSLVQRGEGSTQYF

j_call: TRBJ2-7
clone_size: many
d_call: TRBD1
v_call: TRBV28
cdr3_nt: TGTGCCAGCAGTCCGACAGGGGAGGCGAGGGAGCAGTACTTC
cdr3_aa: CASSPTGEAREQYF

j_call: TRBJ1-3
clone_size: many
d_call: -
v_call: TRBV5-5
cdr3_nt: TGTGCCAGCAGTAGGGTCTCTGGAAACACCATATATTTT
cdr3_aa: CASSRVSGNTIYF

j_call: TRBJ2-7
clone_size: many
d_call: TRBD1
v_call: TRBV12-3/TRBV12-4
cdr3_nt: TGTGCCAGCAGTTACCGTGTAGGACAGGGGTACGAGCAGTACTTC
cdr3_aa: CASSYRVGQGYEQYF

j_call: TRBJ2-5
clone_size: -
d_call: TRBD1
v_call: TRBV12-3/TRBV12-4
cdr3_nt: TGTGCCAGCAGTCGGACAGGGGGCATCCAAGAGACCCAGTACTTC
cdr3_aa: CASSRTGGIQETQYF

j_call: TRBJ2-7
clone_size: few
d_call: TRBD1
v_call: TRBV7-8
cdr3_nt: TGTGCCAGCAGCCGCACCAGACAGGGGGCGTCATACGAGCAGTACTTC
cdr3_aa: CASSRTRQGASYEQYF

j_call: TRBJ2-7
clone_size: -
d_call: -
v_call: TRBV20-1
cdr3_nt: TGCAGTGCTAGAGATCTCGGCAGCTACGAGCAGTACTTC
cdr3_aa: CSARDLGSYEQYF

j_call: TRBJ2-5
clone_size: few
d_call: -
v_call: TRBV10-3
cdr3_nt: TGTGCCATCAGTGAGGGGGAAGCGGGACAACAAGAGACCCAGTACTTC
cdr3_aa: CAISEGEAGQQETQYF

j_call: TRBJ2-5
clone_size: -
d_call: TRBD2
v_call: TRBV9
cdr3_nt: TGTGCCAGCAGCGAGGGGACTAGTCTTCTGACCCAGTACTTC
cdr3_aa: CASSEGTSLLTQYF

j_call: TRBJ2-3
clone_size: many
d_call: -
v_call: TRBV4-1
cdr3_nt: TGCGCCAGCAGCCAACAAGGTGCAGATACGCAGTATTTT
cdr3_aa: CASSQQGADTQYF

j_call: TRBJ2-1
clone_size: -
d_call: TRBD1
v_call: TRBV7-9
cdr3_nt: TGTGCCAGCAGGCTACCGGTAGGGGGCGCCTACAATGAGCAGTTCTTC
cdr3_aa: CASRLPVGGAYNEQFF

j_call: TRBJ2-3
clone_size: few
d_call: TRBD1
v_call: TRBV5-6
cdr3_nt: TGTGCCAGCAGGGGACAGTCCCGGGATACGCAGTATTTT
cdr3_aa: CASRGQSRDTQYF

j_call: TRBJ2-3
clone_size: -
d_call: TRBD1
v_call: TRBV4-2
cdr3_nt: TGTGCCAGCAGCCAAGTTAGTTGGACAGGGGAGAGCACAGATACGCAGTATTTT
cdr3_aa: CASSQVSWTGESTDTQYF